This T cell receptor (beta chain) was recorded in a study of tissue T cells after allogeneic stem cell transplantation. Time point here: mouse harvest day 7 after allogeneic transplant. Tail vein injection delivered 10^7 T-cell-depleted bone marrow cells and 10^6 splenic CD5+ T cells. Tissues came from B6→BALB/c major-mismatch GVHD mice at day 7 or 14. Looked up from germline, CDR1 is KGHPV and CDR2 is FQNQEV (reference sequence). The length of the CDR3 is 14 residues. V lost 4 bases and J 3 bases, leaving 11 bases between the germline ends. TCRbeta CDR3 was sequenced at survey depth with template counts. The data were produced by immunoSEQ multiplex PCR, yet TCRdb's version contains in-frame clones alone and is incomplete. In the table there are 6,500 to 8,000 clones, about 47% of which are singletons. The study's findings and limits: The study did not identify alloreactive or antigen-specific tissue TCRs, and some clones might be persisting host cells. Anatomically similar tissues had similar TCR repertoires within each patient.

For this clone: Its target is not known. Gene names and germline match the mouse. With the read ending 1 residue before the CDR3 end, the germline J gene is used to fill in that end.

The gene calls are TRBV26 and TRBJ2-3, with a possible D match to TRBD1 (7 bases). Sequencing was performed on gut tissue. The clonotype originates from a female BALB/c mouse given C57BL/6 T cells with graft-versus-host disease after an allogeneic hematopoietic cell transplant. The CDR3 DNA, read in part, is TGTGCCAGCAGTCGAAGGGGGCGGGCAGAAACGCTGTAT. Residues: CASSRRGRAETLY. The full-length CDR3 reads as CASSRRGRAETLYF.